These T cell receptor beta chains were read from a single sample in a study of beta chain features in type 1 diabetes. Libraries were prepared by immunoSEQ multiplex PCR; TCRdb keeps only in-frame clonotypes and omits some of them. The sample consists of about 230,000 clones, under 20% of them appearing once. Sequencing was performed on naive CD4+ T cells from blood. All receptors derive from a man in his thirties or forties with type 1 diabetes. Both conserved end residues are part of each CDR3.

cdr3_aa	v_call
CASSLNDYNEQFF	TRBV7-3
CASSFPQGAWETQYF	TRBV5-1
CASSNLAGVGNEQFF	TRBV6-6
CAWRWGEKLFF	TRBV30
CASTRFNEQFF	TRBV6-1
CAWSVRNQPQHF	TRBV30
CASSQTEGREQYF	TRBV7-9
CASSPSRNEQFF	TRBV7-2
CASSQDVSGRADGELFF	TRBV4-3
CASSEYRAGGPSEQYF	TRBV25-1
CASSQDSRNEQFF	TRBV4-2
CSVVGPHSGNTIYF	TRBV29-1
CASSLGADGYTF	TRBV7-9
CASSSGNYGYTF	TRBV28
CASSLGQGLELFF	TRBV7-2
CASSLYTGGHGYTF	TRBV7-2
CAISDGINQPQHF	TRBV10-3
CSVARDTGTDTQYF	TRBV29-1
CSVGGQTYEQYF	TRBV29-1
CASSDLAYNEQFF	TRBV2
CASSSSPSGRNEQFF	TRBV6-4
CSVDGRPPSNQPQHF	TRBV29-1
CAIRVGTSTDTQYF	TRBV10-3
CASSYGLAGDTQYF	TRBV5-1
CASSEQVPYQETQYF	TRBV2
CASSQAGAEQETQYF	TRBV4-2
CASSLSRDSYEQYF	TRBV7-2